Each of the 21 T cell receptor beta chains below was sequenced from the same sample in a study of shared clonotypes between healthy human individuals (dated by TCRdb to 2018 to 2021). Receptor libraries were prepared by the immunoSEQ multiplex PCR assay. TCRdb holds this immuneACCESS table with in-frame rearrangements only. Some clones are missing; in checked studies, unresolved V genes explain under half, and the rest has no known cause. A total of 600,000 to 800,000 clones appear in this sample, 72% of them only once. Approximately 1.8% of the sample belongs to the ten largest clones. Sequences were obtained from memory CD4+ T cells sorted from blood. The sample's cell subset or site, from its label and the paper: CD45RA-negative fraction. Receptor source: a woman in her thirties in good health.

This clone was picked up one time. This chain connects TRBV11-2 to TRBJ2-3; 7 nucleotides align to TRBD2. CDR3 size: 18 residues. Germline CDR1 SGHAT, CDR2 FQNNGV. V shed 5 bases, J shed 1 base, and the junction held 15 bases outside the gene matches. CDR3 coding DNA: TGTGCCAGCAGCCGCGGCGGTAGCGGGTTTTTTGGCACAGATACGCAGTATTTT. This gives the protein CASSRGGSGFFGTDTQYF.

This chain uses TRBV29-1 with TRBJ2-5; tentatively, D is TRBD1 (6 bases). Trimming cost V 6 bases and J 4 bases, with 15 bases left between them. This CDR3 comprises 13 residues. From germline, CDR1 is SQVTM and CDR2 ANQGSEA. The CDR3 loop is CSVGQRGSETQYF. CDR3 bases: TGCAGCGTAGGACAGAGGGGGTCAGAGACCCAGTACTTC.

The CDR3 reads CAIRSNRGQWFEMNTEAFF. For the CDR3, the DNA is TGTGCCATCAGGTCGAACAGGGGGCAGTGGTTCGAAATGAACACTGAAGCTTTCTTT. The V gene is TRBV10-3, the J gene TRBJ1-1, with TRBD1 matching 9 bases. Per the germline V gene, CDR1 is ENHRY and CDR2 is SYGVKD. The CDR3 loop spans 19 amino acids. V shed 6 bases, J shed 0 bases, and the junction held 17 bases outside the gene matches.

The chain has TRBV5-4 and TRBJ2-3; 11 positions agree with TRBD1. Germline V lookup: CDR1 SGHNT, CDR2 YYREEE (reference sequence). V shed 4 bases, J shed 5 bases, and the junction held 3 bases outside the gene matches. This CDR3 comprises 14 residues. The CDR3 here is CASSTDRGRDTQYF. CDR3 nucleotide sequence: TGTGCCAGCAGCACGGACAGGGGGCGAGATACGCAGTATTTT.

The rearrangement links TRBV5-1 to TRBJ1-2; weak D call: TRBD1 (5 bases). CDR3 length: 15 amino acids. Per germline, CDR1 SGHRS and CDR2 YFSETQ. V was clipped by 4 bases and J by 0 bases, with 13 bases between them. CDR3 sequence reads: CASSAGHTTNYGYTF. The CDR3 bases are TGCGCCAGCAGCGCTGGACACACGACTAACTATGGCTACACCTTC.

The V and J genes are TRBV6-6 and TRBJ1-1; 8 positions agree with TRBD1. This CDR3 spans 14 amino acids. CDR1 MNHNY and CDR2 SVGAGI come from the germline V gene (reference sequence). Trimming removed 5 bases from V and 6 bases from J; junction bases left unmatched: 8. CDR3 residues: CASSNHRGEAEAFF. The CDR3 region has the DNA TGTGCCAGCAGTAACCACAGGGGGGAGGCTGAAGCTTTCTTT.

On this clone: Other DNA sequences from this sample encode an identical CDR3 as well. The rearrangement joins TRBV10-3 to TRBJ1-1, with D unclear. CDR3 size: 11 residues. Trimming shortened V by 8 bases and J by 2 bases, and 6 bases separated the two germline ends. Germline CDR1 is ENHRY and CDR2 is SYGVKD. The CDR3 is CAIGANTEAFF. DNA of the CDR3: TGTGCCATCGGTGCTAACACTGAAGCTTTCTTT.

The chain combines TRBV27 with TRBJ1-4; a weak D match, TRBD1 (6 bases). Per germline, CDR1 MNHEY and CDR2 SMNVEV (reference sequence). CDR3 length equals 16 residues. V was pared by 8 bases and J by 6 bases, with 22 bases between. CDR3 coding DNA: TGTGCCAGCGCTACCCGGGGGCGGACAGACGATGAAAAACTGTTTTTT. Translated, it gives CASATRGRTDDEKLFF.

As for this clone: At the DNA level, this CDR3 is encoded by other sequences in the same sample as well. V is TRBV4-1 and J is TRBJ2-1, with D possibly matching TRBD2 (6 bases). This CDR3 contains 16 residues. Germline assignment: CDR1 MGHRA and CDR2 YSYEKL. Trimming took off 1 base at V and 4 bases at J, with 14 bases between the two ends. The CDR3 coding sequence is TGCGCCAGCAGCCAAGTGTCAAGCGGGTCATACAATGAGCAGTTCTTC. This encodes CASSQVSSGSYNEQFF.

This clone came up a few times. CDR3 protein: CASSSRAGGGTGELFF. The CDR3 DNA sequence: TGTGCCAGCAGTTCAAGGGCGGGAGGTGGCACCGGGGAGCTGTTTTTT. V and J are TRBV7-2 and TRBJ2-2, with 8 nucleotides matching TRBD2. Germline assignment: CDR1 SGHTA and CDR2 FQGNSA. The J segment lost 4 bases and the V segment lost 6 bases, leaving 10 bases of the junction unmatched. This CDR3 contains 16 residues.

The rearrangement links TRBV5-1 to TRBJ2-2; a weak D match, TRBD1 (6 bases). Germline values: CDR1 SGHRS, CDR2 YFSETQ. The V end was cut by 5 bases, the J end by 3 bases, with 14 bases between. The CDR3 contains 15 residues. In DNA, the CDR3 is TGCGCCAGCAGTGTACAGGGATCGGACACCGGGGAGCTGTTTTTT. This translates into CASSVQGSDTGELFF.

This chain uses TRBV5-4 with TRBJ2-7, with D tentatively TRBD1 (7 bases). V lost 2 bases and J lost 0, with 12 bases in between. From germline, CDR1 is SGHNT and CDR2 YYREEE (reference sequence). The CDR3 sequence is 15 residues long. The CDR3 DNA follows: TGTGCCAGCAGCTTACGGGGGACAGACTCCTACGAGCAGTACTTC. Encoded protein: CASSLRGTDSYEQYF.

The chain employs TRBV29-1 and TRBJ2-5, with D unclear. V gave up 6 bases and J gave up 3 bases, with 14 bases separating them. CDR3 length: 13 residues. Germline V gene lookup returns CDR1 SQVTM and CDR2 ANQGSEA. The CDR3 loop reads CSVGKQFKETQYF. As DNA, the CDR3 is TGCAGCGTCGGAAAGCAATTTAAAGAGACCCAGTACTTC.

This chain joins TRBV25-1 and TRBJ2-7, with a weak D call TRBD2 (6 bases). V lost 2 bases, J lost 4 bases, and 15 bases lay in between. This CDR3 has 15 amino acids. Germline V gene lookup returns CDR1 MGHDK and CDR2 SYGVNS. The CDR3 DNA is TGTGCCAGCAGTGAAATAGCGGATGGTCCTTACGAGCAGTACTTC. Translating gives CASSEIADGPYEQYF.

As for this clone: The sample carries other DNA sequences with the same CDR3. The gene calls are TRBV19 and TRBJ1-4; TRBD1 agrees at 8 bases. Germline CDR1 and CDR2: LNHDA and SQIVND (reference sequence). V was pared by 7 bases and J by 1 base, with 2 bases of the junction left unmatched. This CDR3 spans 14 amino acids. CDR3 amino acids: CASTGGRTNEKLFF. Here the CDR3 DNA reads TGTGCCAGTACAGGGGGCAGAACTAATGAAAAACTGTTTTTT.

The chain joins TRBV25-1 to TRBJ2-3; 15 bases are shared with TRBD2. With V trimmed by 4 bases and J by 4 bases, 0 bases remained unmatched. Germline V gene data show CDR1 as MGHDK and CDR2 as SYGVNS. This CDR3 is built from 15 residues. The CDR3 DNA follows: TGTGCCAGCAGTGGGACTAGCGGGAGGGCAGATACGCAGTATTTT. This gives the protein CASSGTSGRADTQYF.

This clone appeared a few times. DNA of the CDR3: TGCGCCAGCAGCCAGGAGCGGGAGCTAGGCTCTGGGGCCAACGTCCTGACTTTC. It is translated as CASSQERELGSGANVLTF. The rearrangement links TRBV4-1 to TRBJ2-6, with TRBD2 matching over 8 bases. The CDR3 spans 18 residues. In germline, CDR1 is MGHRA, CDR2 YSYEKL. J gave up 0 bases and V 3 bases, and 7 bases lay outside the gene matches.

The V and J genes are TRBV9 and TRBJ2-7; D gene uncertain. Looked up from germline, CDR1 is SGDLS and CDR2 is YYNGEE. The ends were cut back, 5 bases at V and 6 bases at J, with 15 bases in the middle. The CDR3 is 13 amino acids. The CDR3 loop reads CASRADPGFEQYF. Written as DNA, the CDR3 is TGTGCCAGCAGGGCGGACCCCGGCTTCGAGCAGTACTTC.

This chain uses TRBV6-1 with TRBJ1-2, with D uncertain. The germline V and J ends were trimmed by 4 bases and 5 bases, with 11 bases remaining between them. The V gene's germline CDR1 is MNHNS and CDR2 SASEGT. The CDR3 is 13 residues long. CDR3 bases: TGTGCCAGCAGTGTGGGCAGGAGGTATGGCTACACCTTC. Its protein product is CASSVGRRYGYTF.

This chain joins TRBV7-8 and TRBJ1-2; 8 nucleotides agree with TRBD1. This CDR3 region has 15 residues. Germline V CDR1 and CDR2: SGHVS, FQNEAQ. The V and J ends lost 5 bases and 4 bases, in that order; junction bases with no gene match: 9. This CDR3 reads CASSTPDRVPYGYTF. In DNA, the CDR3 is TGTGCCAGCAGCACCCCGGACAGGGTTCCCTATGGCTACACCTTC.

The rearrangement links TRBV5-1 to TRBJ2-3, with TRBD2 matching 9 bases. The J segment lost 5 bases and the V segment lost 4 bases, leaving 5 bases of the junction unmatched. The CDR3 loop spans 14 amino acids. Germline V gene sequence: CDR1 SGHRS, CDR2 YFSETQ. This CDR3 reads CASSRGLAEDTQYF. The CDR3 nucleotides read TGCGCCAGCAGCAGGGGACTAGCAGAAGATACGCAGTATTTT.